This T cell receptor (beta chain) is drawn from a study of shared clonotypes between healthy human individuals. The study's findings and limits: A handful of donors shared approximately 5% of their naive CD4 clonotypes.

Looked up from germline, CDR1 is ENHRY and CDR2 is SYGVKD. With V trimmed by 5 bases and J by 3 bases, 3 bases remained unmatched. This CDR3 has 13 residues. Several immunoSEQ 96-well plates shared each subset's DNA, each plate a replicate. Here immunoSEQ multiplex PCR was the method, and the copy in TCRdb shows in-frame clones only, minus some. The table includes millions of clones, 85% to 95% detected once. In the case of this clone: The antigen is undetermined.

The clonotype originates from a young man in good health. V is TRBV10-3 and J is TRBJ1-2; 7 bases line up with TRBD1. The sample was naive CD4+ T cells sorted from blood. As for subset: CD45RA+ positively selected. The CDR3 DNA is TGTGCCATCAGTATCGACAGGGACTATGGCTACACCTTC. Its translation is CAISIDRDYGYTF.